This T cell receptor (beta chain) was sequenced during a study of radiotherapy plus CTLA-4 blockade in lung cancer. Turning to the study itself: Objective responses emerged in under 20% of patients, and 25% to 40% attained disease control. General study points: Increased serum interferon-beta after radiation also reportedly predicted response strongly. Tumor-origin TCR clones grew in blood after radiotherapy plus ipilimumab.

On this clone: What it binds is not known.

Patients in the study, people with chemo-refractory metastatic non-small-cell lung cancer, received focal radiation plus ipilimumab CTLA-4 blockade. The germline V gene encodes CDR1 LNHDA and CDR2 SQIVND (reference sequence). This CDR3 is built from 15 residues. After removal of 3 bases from V and 6 bases from J, the junction contained 7 bases not matched to a gene. Clones were sequenced by immunoSEQ multiplex PCR, and TCRdb holds only the in-frame ones, with some missing. The table lists 12,000 or so clones, approximately 79% of them singletons, with around 32% in the top ten. This sequence originates from a human donor with non-small cell lung cancer that progressed on radiotherapy plus ipilimumab. The rearrangement uses TRBV19 and TRBJ2-1, with 8 bases fitting TRBD2. The material was peripheral blood, obtained from a patient treated with radiotherapy plus ipilimumab. The CDR3 DNA sequence: TGTGCCAGTAGTATCCCTGCGGGGGGCACCAATGAGCAGTTCTTC. It specifies CASSIPAGGTNEQFF.